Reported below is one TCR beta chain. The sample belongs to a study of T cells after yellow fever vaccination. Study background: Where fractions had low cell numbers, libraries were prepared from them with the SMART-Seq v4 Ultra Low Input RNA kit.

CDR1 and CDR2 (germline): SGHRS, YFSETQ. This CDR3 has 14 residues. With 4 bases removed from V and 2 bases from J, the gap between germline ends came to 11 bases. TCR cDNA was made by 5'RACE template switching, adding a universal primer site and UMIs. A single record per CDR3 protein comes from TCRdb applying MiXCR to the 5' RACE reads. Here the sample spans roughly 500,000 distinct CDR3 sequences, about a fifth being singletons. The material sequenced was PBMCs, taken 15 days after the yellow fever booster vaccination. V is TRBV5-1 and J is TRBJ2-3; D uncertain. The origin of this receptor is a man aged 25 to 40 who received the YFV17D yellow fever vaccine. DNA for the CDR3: TGCGCCAGCAGCGCGCCGTCGATCACAGATACGCAGTATTTT. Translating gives CASSAPSITDTQYF.